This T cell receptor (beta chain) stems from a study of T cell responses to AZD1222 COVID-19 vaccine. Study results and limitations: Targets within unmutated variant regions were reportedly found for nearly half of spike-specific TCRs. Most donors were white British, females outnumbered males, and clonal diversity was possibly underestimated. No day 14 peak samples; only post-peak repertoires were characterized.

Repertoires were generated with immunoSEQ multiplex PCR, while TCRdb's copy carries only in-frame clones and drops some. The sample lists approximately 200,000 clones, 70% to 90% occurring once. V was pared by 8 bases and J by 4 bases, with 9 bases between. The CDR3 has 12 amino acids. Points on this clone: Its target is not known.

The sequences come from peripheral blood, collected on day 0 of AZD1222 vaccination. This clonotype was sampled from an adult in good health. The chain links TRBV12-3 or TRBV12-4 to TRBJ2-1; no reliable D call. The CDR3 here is CASCPAYNEQFF. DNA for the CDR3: TGTGCCAGCTGTCCGGCATACAATGAGCAGTTCTTC.